This T cell receptor (beta chain) was sequenced for a study of shared clonotypes between healthy human individuals. Generated by immunoSEQ multiplex PCR, the TCRdb table keeps only in-frame clones and is missing some. The data show a few million clones, just over 90% seen once. The sample consisted of naive CD4+ T cells sorted from blood. Subset given: CD45RA+ positively selected. The TCR sequence derives from a man younger than 30 in good health.

DNA of the CDR3: TGCGCCAGCAGCCAGTCCCTCAACTACGAGCAGTACTTC. It specifies CASSQSLNYEQYF. This chain joins TRBV4-1 and TRBJ2-7; no clear D. Germline assignment: CDR1 MGHRA and CDR2 YSYEKL. The CDR3 has 13 amino acids. V shed 3 bases and J shed 3 bases, with 9 bases lying between them.